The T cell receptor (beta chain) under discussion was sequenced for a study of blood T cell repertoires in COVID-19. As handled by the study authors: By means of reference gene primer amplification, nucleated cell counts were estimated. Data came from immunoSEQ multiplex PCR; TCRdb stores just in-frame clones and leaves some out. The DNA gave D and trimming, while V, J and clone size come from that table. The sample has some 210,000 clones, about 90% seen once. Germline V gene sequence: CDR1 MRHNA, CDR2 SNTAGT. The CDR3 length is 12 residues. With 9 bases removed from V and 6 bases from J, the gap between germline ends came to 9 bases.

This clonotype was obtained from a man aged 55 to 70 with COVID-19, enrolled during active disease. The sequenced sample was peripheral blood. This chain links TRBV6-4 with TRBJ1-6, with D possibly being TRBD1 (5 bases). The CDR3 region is CARGLGNSPLHF. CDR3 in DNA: TGTGCCAGGGGACTCGGTAATTCACCCCTCCACTTT.